These T cell receptor beta chains were read from a single sample in a study of CXCR3-negative and CXCR3-positive naive CD8 T cells. TCRdb processed the 5' RACE reads again and assigns one entry to each CDR3 protein, with no DNA. Here the sample table reports 60,000 to 65,000 distinct CDR3 sequences. Sequenced material: naive CXCR3+ CD8+ T cells from blood. The receptors were gathered from a human donor in good health. Some clones in this sample may be carry-over from other donors' samples. Each CDR3 is given with its conserved first and last residue. Each record gives: V gene, J gene, clone size, CDR3 protein. Size tells how often a clone was seen (once, few, many) or the class of an expanded clone, and some rows leave it out.

v_gene: TRBV7-6; j_gene: TRBJ1-4; abundance: NA; CDR3aa: CASSLLDREEDEKLFF
v_gene: TRBV14; j_gene: TRBJ1-1; abundance: NA; CDR3aa: CASSRQFTEAFF
v_gene: TRBV27; j_gene: TRBJ1-2; abundance: NA; CDR3aa: CASSLHGQPQLGYGYTF
v_gene: TRBV25-1; j_gene: TRBJ2-7; abundance: NA; CDR3aa: CASSQTGSFYEQYF
v_gene: TRBV28; j_gene: TRBJ2-7; abundance: NA; CDR3aa: CASTSPSGYSYEQYF
v_gene: TRBV4-3; j_gene: TRBJ2-1; abundance: NA; CDR3aa: CASSQAGQGVNEQFF
v_gene: TRBV27; j_gene: TRBJ2-7; abundance: NA; CDR3aa: CASSPHPPRTYEQYF
v_gene: TRBV15; j_gene: TRBJ1-5; abundance: NA; CDR3aa: CATSRDLSSQDQPQHF
v_gene: TRBV29-1; j_gene: TRBJ2-7; abundance: NA; CDR3aa: CSVVGASTYEQYF
v_gene: TRBV19; j_gene: TRBJ2-3; abundance: medium-sized; CDR3aa: CASSIVGGDTQYF
v_gene: TRBV5-1; j_gene: TRBJ1-1; abundance: NA; CDR3aa: CASSFSSDEAFF